Sequencing of this T cell receptor (beta chain) was carried out in a study of T-cell reconstitution after alpha-beta-depleted transplantation in children. Notes on the study in general: Surviving recipient T cells and intrathymic progenitors accounted for some patients' high TCRbeta diversity at day 60. A year had passed since transplant, and T-cell counts and diversity by then came mostly from newly produced T cells. Several hundred graft clones that had expanded were reportedly the source of alpha-beta T cells about two months after transplant.

This clonotype was observed at least ten times. The antigen is undetermined. Researchers prepared the TCRbeta library using unique molecular identifiers, the study reports. TCRdb reanalysed the PCR reads using MiXCR and keeps one entry per CDR3 protein. The sample holds over 150,000 distinct CDR3 sequences, approximately 6.9% seen once. CDR1 is LNHNV and CDR2 is YYDKDF in the germline V gene (reference sequence). V lost 8 bases and J lost 5, with 17 bases in between. The CDR3 loop spans 14 amino acids. Sequencing used PBMCs, obtained before TCRalphabeta/CD19-depleted stem cell transplant. The sequence came from a boy aged 2 to 10 with acute lymphoblastic leukemia, due to receive a stem cell transplant. V gene TRBV15 combines with J gene TRBJ2-3; D is possibly TRBD1 (5 bases). The CDR3 reads CATAPGRVQDTQYF. In DNA, the CDR3 is TGTGCCACCGCCCCCGGCAGGGTCCAAGATACGCAGTATTTT.